One sample yielded the 21 T cell receptor beta chains listed below, sequenced in a study of OX40 agonist ivuxolimab in advanced cancers. Sequencing was performed with immunoSEQ multiplex PCR; in TCRdb, only in-frame clones are kept and a portion is missing. The sample lists tens of thousands of clones; 84% were seen once. The sequencing used CD4+ or CD8+ T cells sorted from blood, collected in a trial of the OX40 agonist ivuxolimab. The origin of the receptors is an adult with an advanced solid tumor such as melanoma, head and neck, liver or kidney cancer.

The chain has TRBV6-1 and TRBJ2-7, with D unresolved. V shed 4 bases and J shed 1 base, with 2 bases lying between them. Germline lookup yields CDR1 MNHNS and CDR2 SASEGT. The CDR3 length is 11 residues. The CDR3 loop is CASSGSYEQYF. The CDR3 nucleotides read TGTGCCAGCAGTGGTTCCTACGAGCAGTACTTC.

The chain uses TRBV7-9 and TRBJ2-5, with a possible D match to TRBD1 (7 bases). V lost 5 bases to trimming and J lost 2 bases, with 15 bases between them. Germline CDR1 is SEHNR and CDR2 is FQNEAQ (reference sequence). The CDR3 consists of 15 residues. The CDR3 here is CASSDLAGQQETQYF. The CDR3 region has the DNA TGTGCCAGCAGCGATTTGGCGGGACAGCAAGAGACCCAGTACTTC. Combining the CDR3 with reference TRBV7-9 and TRBJ2-5 gives the whole variable domain DTGVSQNPRHKITKRGQNVTFRCDPISEHNRLYWYRQTLGQGPEFLTYFQNEAQLEKSRLLSDRFSAERPKGSFSTLEIQRTEQGDSAMYLCASSDLAGQQETQYFGPGTRLLVL.

This clone occurred once. The J gene is TRBJ1-6, the V gene TRBV9; D is undetermined. The CDR3 runs to 16 residues. Germline values: CDR1 SGDLS, CDR2 YYNGEE. Trimming pared 0 bases from V and 0 bases from J, leaving 7 bases between. CDR3 amino acids: CASSVAYSSYNSPLHF. In nucleotides, the CDR3 is TGTGCCAGCAGCGTAGCGTACAGCTCCTATAATTCACCCCTCCACTTT. The complete variable domain, with remaining parts taken from reference TRBV9 and TRBJ1-6, reads DSGVTQTPKHLITATGQRVTLRCSPRSGDLSVYWYQQSLDQGLQFLIQYYNGEERAKGNILERFSAQQFPDLHSELNLSSLELGDSALYFCASSVAYSSYNSPLHFGNGTRLTVT.

The gene calls are TRBV6-5 and TRBJ1-4; D might be TRBD1 (6 bases). The germline CDR1 and CDR2 sequences are MNHEY and SVGAGI. CDR3 size: 15 residues. Trimming left V 7 bases short and J 7 bases short, with 19 bases between. The CDR3 here is CASTLLGGSGEKLFF. The CDR3 DNA follows: TGTGCCAGCACCTTACTAGGGGGTTCGGGTGAAAAACTGTTTTTT.

This chain connects TRBV14 to TRBJ2-3, with 10 bases that match TRBD2. The CDR3 has 16 residues. CDR1 and CDR2 (germline): SGHDN, FVKESK. With 0 bases clipped from V and 1 base from J, the junction kept 1 base outside the gene matches. Written as DNA, the CDR3 is TGTGCCAGCAGCCAAGAAGGACTAGCGGGCACAGATACGCAGTATTTT. Encoded protein: CASSQEGLAGTDTQYF.

The chain employs TRBV7-9 and TRBJ2-3; D is possibly TRBD1 (5 bases). Per the germline V gene, CDR1 is SEHNR and CDR2 is FQNEAQ (reference sequence). CDR3 length: 13 residues. The V gene lost 6 bases and the J gene lost 2 bases, with 9 bases spanning the gap. CDR3 amino acids: CASRSGSTDTQYF. The CDR3 nucleotides read TGTGCCAGCAGATCAGGGTCCACAGATACGCAGTATTTT. The full variable domain, with the rest looked up from reference TRBV7-9 and TRBJ2-3, is DTGVSQNPRHKITKRGQNVTFRCDPISEHNRLYWYRQTLGQGPEFLTYFQNEAQLEKSRLLSDRFSAERPKGSFSTLEIQRTEQGDSAMYLCASRSGSTDTQYFGPGTRLTVL.

The chain links TRBV19 to TRBJ1-1; TRBD1 matches at 7 bases. This CDR3 has 14 residues. The V segment lost 3 bases and the J segment 8 bases; nucleotides outside the gene matches: 9. Germline assignment: CDR1 LNHDA and CDR2 SQIVND (reference sequence). DNA of the CDR3: TGTGCCAGTAGTATCTTAGGGGGCGCGGCGGAAGCTTTCTTT. Its translation is CASSILGGAAEAFF.

This sequence joins TRBV29-1 and TRBJ1-2, with TRBD1 identical over 7 bases. Losses at the gene ends were 7 bases for V and 4 bases for J; bases not matched to a gene: 6. This CDR3 region has 12 residues. CDR1 and CDR2 from the germline V gene are SQVTM and ANQGSEA. CDR3 sequence (DNA): TGCAGCGCCCAGACAGGGACCTATGGCTACACCTTC. This codes for CSAQTGTYGYTF.

The rearrangement uses TRBV7-9 and TRBJ2-1; D unresolved. This CDR3 contains 15 residues. Germline-derived CDR1 and CDR2 are SEHNR and FQNEAQ (reference sequence). Trimming took off 4 bases at V and 4 bases at J, with 14 bases between the two ends. The CDR3 DNA reads as TGTGCCAGCAGCTCGAGGCGGTCATCTTACAATGAGCAGTTCTTC. Its protein is CASSSRRSSYNEQFF. Full variable domain (outside the CDR3, taken from reference TRBV7-9 and TRBJ2-1): DTGVSQNPRHKITKRGQNVTFRCDPISEHNRLYWYRQTLGQGPEFLTYFQNEAQLEKSRLLSDRFSAERPKGSFSTLEIQRTEQGDSAMYLCASSSRRSSYNEQFFGPGTRLTVL.

The chain is built from TRBV6-5 and TRBJ1-5; D remains unclear. Trimming pared 3 bases from V and 2 bases from J, leaving 11 bases between. Germline V CDR1 and CDR2: MNHEY, SVGAGI. This CDR3 has 15 residues. The CDR3 spells CASSYVRGGNQPQHF. The CDR3 nucleotides are TGTGCCAGCAGTTATGTCCGAGGAGGCAATCAGCCCCAGCATTTT.

The sample holds one count of this clone. The V call is TRBV20-1, the J call TRBJ1-2; D is possibly TRBD1 (6 bases). Germline V gene data show CDR1 as DFQATT and CDR2 as SNEGSKA (reference sequence). This CDR3 is built from 11 residues. V lost 5 bases, J lost 4 bases, and 8 bases lay in between. The CDR3 DNA is TGCAGTGCTCGACAGGCCTATGGCTACACCTTC. Translated, it gives CSARQAYGYTF.

The V call is TRBV7-9, the J call TRBJ2-5; 8 positions match TRBD2. CDR1 is SEHNR and CDR2 is FQNEAQ in the germline V gene (reference sequence). J gave up 0 bases and V 0 bases, and 6 bases lay outside the gene matches. The CDR3 runs to 17 residues. Here the CDR3 reads CASSLAGGGRNQETQYF. For the CDR3, the DNA is TGTGCCAGCAGCTTAGCGGGCGGGGGGCGAAACCAAGAGACCCAGTACTTC.

This clone appeared a single time. This chain uses TRBV25-1 with TRBJ1-1, with 8 bases that match TRBD1. This CDR3 comprises 15 residues. The V gene end was trimmed by 3 bases and the J gene end by 4 bases; junction bases not matched to a gene: 7. Per germline, CDR1 MGHDK and CDR2 SYGVNS. CDR3 amino acids: CASSDLDRGGTEAFF. The CDR3 DNA reads TGTGCCAGCAGTGATCTCGACAGGGGTGGCACTGAAGCTTTCTTT.

This clone was seen once. The rearrangement links TRBV10-2 to TRBJ1-1; D remains ambiguous. V lost 9 bases, J lost 2 bases, and 10 bases lay in between. The CDR3 extends over 12 amino acids. The germline V gene has CDR1 WSHSY and CDR2 SAAADI. The CDR3 here is CASNGLNTEAFF. Written as DNA, the CDR3 is TGCGCCAGTAATGGACTCAACACTGAAGCTTTCTTT.

The chain links TRBV6-6 to TRBJ2-7; no reliable D call. The V end lost 11 bases, the J end lost 2 bases, and 13 bases lay between the germline ends. The germline CDR1 and CDR2 sequences are MNHNY and SVGAGI (reference sequence). This CDR3 has 12 residues. CDR3 region: CAHARSAYEQYF. The DNA for the CDR3 is TGTGCCCACGCCAGGTCCGCCTACGAGCAGTACTTC.

This clone has only a few counts. This rearrangement joins TRBV25-1 to TRBJ2-1; 7 bases map to TRBD2. The CDR3 spans 11 residues. V gave up 7 bases and J gave up 10 bases; unmatched junction bases: 4. CDR1 is MGHDK and CDR2 is SYGVNS in the germline V gene. For the CDR3, the DNA is TGTGCCAGCACCGGGGGGTGGGAGCAGTTCTTC. Translated, it gives CASTGGWEQFF.

The chain is built from TRBV5-4 and TRBJ1-6; 9 bases are shared with TRBD1. J was trimmed by 8 bases and V by 4 bases; bases with no gene match: 4. This CDR3 comprises 14 residues. CDR1 and CDR2 from the germline V gene are SGHNT and YYREEE (reference sequence). The CDR3 sequence is CASSQGQGDSPLHF. The CDR3 bases are TGTGCCAGCAGCCAGGGACAGGGTGATTCACCCCTCCACTTT.

The CDR3 nucleotides are TGTGCCAGCAGCGCCTCCACCGGGGAGCTGTTTTTT. It specifies CASSASTGELFF. V is TRBV9 and J is TRBJ2-2; D uncertain. V was cut by 3 bases and J by 4 bases, with 4 bases left in between. The germline CDR1 and CDR2 sequences are SGDLS and YYNGEE. This CDR3 spans 12 amino acids.

The chain has TRBV2 and TRBJ1-6; TRBD1 might be the D (5 bases). With 9 bases removed from V and 6 bases from J, the gap between germline ends came to 18 bases. CDR1 and CDR2 (germline): SNHLY, FYNNEI. CDR3 length: 15 amino acids. The CDR3 sequence is CASLPQGSGNSPLHF. CDR3 DNA: TGTGCCAGTTTGCCCCAGGGTTCGGGTAATTCACCCCTCCACTTT. Using reference TRBV2 and TRBJ1-6 for the parts outside the CDR3, the full variable domain is EPEVTQTPSHQVTQMGQEVILRCVPISNHLYFYWYRQILGQKVEFLVSFYNNEISEKSEIFDDQFSVERPDGSNFTLKIRSTKLEDSAMYFCASLPQGSGNSPLHFGNGTRLTVT.

CDR3 coding DNA: TGTGCCAGCAGCCGACAGGGACAGGGTCAGCCCCAGCATTTT. Encoded protein: CASSRQGQGQPQHF. This sequence joins TRBV7-9 and TRBJ1-5; 9 bases map to TRBD1. This CDR3 is built from 14 residues. Losses at the gene ends were 5 bases for V and 6 bases for J; bases not matched to a gene: 5. Germline V gives CDR1 SEHNR, CDR2 FQNEAQ (reference sequence).

The CDR3 DNA reads as TGCGCCAGCAGCCATGAGACAGGGGGGGCTGAAGCTTTCTTT. Translated, it gives CASSHETGGAEAFF. The chain links TRBV4-3 to TRBJ1-1; 9 bases align to TRBD1. V shed 3 bases and J 6 bases; nucleotides not matched to a gene: 5. CDR3 length: 14 residues. In germline, CDR1 is LGHNA, CDR2 YSLEER.